The T cell receptor beta chain under discussion was sequenced for a study of CD8 T cells in ankylosing spondylitis. As to this clonotype: What it binds is not known.

After removal of 7 bases from V and 1 base from J, the junction contained 7 bases not matched to a gene. CDR3 length equals 15 residues. Germline-derived CDR1 and CDR2 are DFQATT and SNEGSKA (reference sequence). Using quantitative 5'-RACE with molecular barcodes, the authors made TCR beta libraries. TCRdb passed the 5' RACE reads through MiXCR, listing each CDR3 protein once. Here the sample spans about 90,000 distinct CDR3 sequences, around 26% being singletons. General observations from the study: Disease-linked clones had a CD8+ phenotype and relatively low frequency in peripheral blood.

V is TRBV20-1 and J is TRBJ2-2; 9 bases align to TRBD2. Specimen: blood, either unsorted or a sorted T cell fraction (not recorded which). This clonotype was sampled from a male donor with ankylosing spondylitis or in good health (not recorded which). The CDR3 DNA follows: TGCAGTGTTTCTAGCGGGACCTGGAACACCGGGGAGCTGTTTTTT. Translation: CSVSSGTWNTGELFF.